These 30 T cell receptor beta chains originate from one sample sequenced in a study of T-cell reconstitution after alpha-beta-depleted transplantation in children. A library of TCRbeta sequences, prepared with unique molecular identifiers, was generated. One entry per CDR3 protein, called by TCRdb with MiXCR from the PCR reads. The sample contains around 440,000 distinct CDR3 sequences, roughly 17% of which appear only once. The material was PBMCs, mostly from graft donor cells, obtained 360 days after TCRalphabeta/CD19-depleted stem cell transplant. The receptors here all came from a boy in the first two years of life who had a stem cell transplant for Wiskott-Aldrich syndrome, so the T cells may come from the graft donor.

A few counts support this clonotype. V gene TRBV3-1 combines with J gene TRBJ2-7, with D possibly TRBD1 on 6 matching bases. CDR3 length: 16 residues. Trimming stripped 1 base from V and 6 bases from J, with 19 bases between. Germline V gene sequence: CDR1 LGHDT, CDR2 YNNKEL (reference sequence). The CDR3, as DNA: TGTGCCAGCAGCCAAGGAATTAAGGGGGTCCGCGGCGAGCAGTACTTC. Amino acid sequence: CASSQGIKGVRGEQYF.

This clonotype was seen more than once but under ten times. This chain uses TRBV5-5 with TRBJ2-7; 8 bases match TRBD1. Germline V CDR1 and CDR2: SGHKS, YYEKEE (reference sequence). The CDR3 contains 16 residues. V was pared by 4 bases and J by 0 bases, with 9 bases of the junction left unmatched. The chain's CDR3 is CASSLGGQATSYEQYF. Written as DNA, the CDR3 is TGTGCCAGCAGCCTTGGGGGACAGGCAACCTCCTACGAGCAGTACTTC. The complete variable domain, with remaining parts taken from reference TRBV5-5 and TRBJ2-7, reads DAGVTQSPTHLIKTRGQQVTLRCSPISGHKSVSWYQQVLGQGPQFIFQYYEKEERGRGNFPDRFSARQFPNYSSELNVNALLLGDSALYLCASSLGGQATSYEQYFGPGTRLTVT.

The chain couples TRBV6-5 to TRBJ2-7, with D possibly being TRBD2 (5 bases). Germline lookup yields CDR1 MNHEY and CDR2 SVGAGI. V was pared by 4 bases and J by 2 bases, with 18 bases between. The CDR3 is 16 amino acids. The CDR3 bases are TGTGCCAGCAGTTCCACCGAGAGGGCAGTTGCCTACGAGCAGTACTTC. Amino acid sequence: CASSSTERAVAYEQYF.

This clonotype was recorded many times. V gene TRBV7-2 combines with J gene TRBJ2-1, with D hard to call. Germline V lookup: CDR1 SGHTA, CDR2 FQGNSA. The CDR3 has 13 residues. The V and J ends lost 0 bases and 11 bases respectively, with 11 bases between them. The CDR3 region has the DNA TGTGCCAGCAGCTTAGCGAACAGCAGACAGCAGTTCTTC. Protein: CASSLANSRQQFF. Supplemented by reference TRBV7-2 and TRBJ2-1, the full variable domain reads GAGVSQSPSNKVTEKGKDVELRCDPISGHTALYWYRQSLGQGLEFLIYFQGNSAPDKSGLPSDRFSAERTGGSVSTLTIQRTQQEDSAVYLCASSLANSRQQFFGPGTRLTVL.

The V and J genes are TRBV15 and TRBJ2-1; D ambiguous. The CDR3 is 15 amino acids. The V and J ends lost 0 bases and 2 bases respectively, with 8 bases between them. The V gene's germline CDR1 is LNHNV and CDR2 YYDKDF (reference sequence). In DNA form, the CDR3 reads TGTGCCACCAGCAGAGATAATAACCCCTACAATGAGCAGTTCTTC. Residues: CATSRDNNPYNEQFF.

In its sample, this clonotype was seen a few times. CDR3 nucleotides: TGTGCCAGCAGTCTCGACCGAGCGGTTCTCACAGGGGATACGCAGTATTTT. It codes for CASSLDRAVLTGDTQYF. The chain carries TRBV12-3 or TRBV12-4 and TRBJ2-3, with D perhaps TRBD1 (6 bases). The germline V and J ends were trimmed by 5 bases and 6 bases, with 24 bases remaining between them. The CDR3 totals 17 residues.

This clonotype was detected a few times. CDR3 nucleotide sequence: TGTGCCAGCAGCCAGATGGCCGAGCAGTACTTC. Protein: CASSQMAEQYF. The rearrangement joins TRBV7-9 to TRBJ2-7; the D is unclear. Trimming pared 5 bases from V and 6 bases from J, leaving 8 bases between. Germline V gene data show CDR1 as SEHNR and CDR2 as FQNEAQ (reference sequence). The CDR3 has 11 amino acids.

This clonotype was observed a handful of times. V usage is TRBV2 and J usage is TRBJ2-3; D possibly corresponds to TRBD1 (5 bases). CDR3 length equals 13 residues. Between the trimmed V and J ends, which lost 4 bases and 2 bases, there was a span of 7 bases. CDR1 SNHLY and CDR2 FYNNEI come from the germline V gene. CDR3 protein: CASSGGFTDTQYF. The DNA for the CDR3 is TGTGCCAGCAGTGGGGGCTTCACAGATACGCAGTATTTT.

J is TRBJ1-5 and V is TRBV12-3 or TRBV12-4, with TRBD1 identical over 7 bases. With 5 bases clipped from V and 2 bases from J, the junction kept 3 bases outside the gene matches. This CDR3 is 14 amino acids long. This CDR3 reads CASSGGQRNQPQHF. The CDR3 nucleotides are TGTGCCAGCAGTGGGGGACAGCGCAATCAGCCCCAGCATTTT.

The rearrangement joins TRBV10-3 to TRBJ2-1, with TRBD2 identical over 10 bases. The CDR3 has 15 residues. CDR1 and CDR2 (germline): ENHRY, SYGVKD. Trimming at V came to 4 bases and at J to 6 bases, leaving 6 bases not matched to a gene. The CDR3 DNA is TGTGCCATCAGTGCGAGCGGGAGGGTAAGCAATGAGCAGTTCTTC. Translated: CAISASGRVSNEQFF.

This chain's CDR3 is CASSPGSNGYYEQYF. Written as DNA, the CDR3 is TGTGCCAGCTCACCAGGTTCTAACGGCTACTACGAGCAGTACTTC. The chain joins TRBV18 to TRBJ2-7; no definite D call. V gave up 2 bases and J gave up 3 bases, with 14 bases separating them. The CDR3 is made up of 15 amino acids. In germline, CDR1 is KGHSH, CDR2 LQKENI.

This chain uses TRBV20-1 with TRBJ2-1; 7 bases align to TRBD2. Germline CDR1 is DFQATT and CDR2 is SNEGSKA (reference sequence). This CDR3 has 15 residues. Germline trimming cut 3 bases from V and 3 bases from J; bases unmatched to any gene: 8. The CDR3 DNA reads as TGCAGTGCTAGCCCCCTAGCGGAGAGCTACAATGAGCAGTTCTTC. This encodes CSASPLAESYNEQFF.

There are a few counts of this clonotype. The CDR3 DNA reads TGTGCCACCATTGGCGGGAGCTCCTACGAGCAGTACTTC. Its protein is CATIGGSSYEQYF. The chain employs TRBV24-1 and TRBJ2-7; 7 bases line up with TRBD2. The CDR3 length is 13 residues. The ends lost 8 bases at V and 0 bases at J; junction bases unmatched: 3. Germline V gene data show CDR1 as KGHDR and CDR2 as SFDVKD.

This clonotype has just a few counts. The chain employs TRBV7-9 and TRBJ2-5, with no clear D. V lost 0 bases and J lost 3, with 8 bases in between. CDR1 is SEHNR and CDR2 is FQNEAQ in the germline V gene (reference sequence). CDR3 length: 14 amino acids. The CDR3 region is CASSLAPNEETQYF. The CDR3 nucleotides read TGTGCCAGCAGCTTAGCTCCGAATGAAGAGACCCAGTACTTC.

This clonotype was observed a handful of times. V and J are TRBV12-3 or TRBV12-4 and TRBJ2-7; TRBD1 matches at 11 bases. This CDR3 region has 15 residues. V shed 6 bases and J 0 bases; nucleotides not matched to a gene: 4. The CDR3 DNA reads as TGTGCCAGCAGAGGGACAGGGGGTTCCTCCTACGAGCAGTACTTC. Its translation is CASRGTGGSSYEQYF.

This clonotype was recorded a few times. The chain links TRBV6-6 to TRBJ2-7; 8 bases fit TRBD1. Trimming at V came to 6 bases and at J to 10 bases, leaving 8 bases not matched to a gene. The CDR3 length is 12 residues. Germline V lookup: CDR1 MNHNY, CDR2 SVGAGI (reference sequence). Here the CDR3 reads CASRTSGGSQYF. The DNA of the CDR3 is TGTGCCAGCAGGACCTCAGGGGGCTCCCAGTACTTC.

The chain has TRBV7-9 and TRBJ1-1; D possibly corresponds to TRBD1 (5 bases). The V gene's germline CDR1 is SEHNR and CDR2 FQNEAQ (reference sequence). Deletions cut 2 bases from V and 2 bases from J, with 12 bases between. The CDR3 spans 15 residues. CDR3 in amino acids: CASSLSKGKNTEAFF. CDR3 sequence (DNA): TGTGCCAGCAGCTTATCAAAGGGGAAAAACACTGAAGCTTTCTTT. Supplemented by reference TRBV7-9 and TRBJ1-1, the full variable domain reads DTGVSQNPRHKITKRGQNVTFRCDPISEHNRLYWYRQTLGQGPEFLTYFQNEAQLEKSRLLSDRFSAERPKGSFSTLEIQRTEQGDSAMYLCASSLSKGKNTEAFFGQGTRLTVV.

J is TRBJ2-7 and V is TRBV29-1; perhaps TRBD1 as D (5 bases). Trimming left V 8 bases short and J 2 bases short, with 10 bases between. Germline assignment: CDR1 SQVTM and CDR2 ANQGSEA. CDR3 size: 11 residues. CDR3 nucleotides: TGCAGCTTTGTCAGGGCCTACGAGCAGTACTTC. Encoded protein: CSFVRAYEQYF.

This clonotype was counted a few times. The chain combines TRBV20-1 with TRBJ2-7; D perhaps matches TRBD2 (5 bases). This CDR3 spans 12 amino acids. Trimming removed 1 base from V and 3 bases from J, with 7 bases in between. From germline, CDR1 is DFQATT and CDR2 SNEGSKA (reference sequence). CDR3 in DNA: TGCAGTGCTAGAGCCGGGGTCTACGAGCAGTACTTC. Translated, it gives CSARAGVYEQYF.

This clonotype was recorded a few times. The J gene is TRBJ2-7, the V gene TRBV7-8; D call uncertain. Deletions cut 4 bases from V and 2 bases from J, with 12 bases between. The CDR3 loop spans 14 amino acids. Germline loops: CDR1 SGHVS, CDR2 FQNEAQ. CDR3 bases: TGTGCCAGCAGCTCGACTCCCGGGCCCTACGAGCAGTACTTC. Translated, it gives CASSSTPGPYEQYF.

Here the CDR3 reads CASSQPGQPWRETQYF. CDR3 sequence (DNA): TGCGCCAGCAGCCAGCCGGGACAGCCTTGGCGAGAGACCCAGTACTTC. The chain recombines TRBV4-1 with TRBJ2-5, with 7 positions matching TRBD1. CDR1 is MGHRA, CDR2 YSYEKL, per germline. With 3 bases clipped from V and 4 bases from J, the junction kept 11 bases outside the gene matches. This CDR3 is 16 amino acids long.

This clonotype was counted only a few times. The chain combines TRBV5-1 with TRBJ2-3; D may be TRBD1 (6 bases). Looked up from germline, CDR1 is SGHRS and CDR2 is YFSETQ. Trimming removed 7 bases from V and 6 bases from J, with 24 bases in between. The CDR3 sequence is 16 residues long. The chain's CDR3 is CASHPYATGKLDTQYF. The CDR3 nucleotides read TGCGCCAGCCATCCTTACGCTACAGGGAAGTTGGATACGCAGTATTTT.

This chain joins TRBV2 and TRBJ2-5, with D possibly called TRBD1 or TRBD2 (5 bases each). CDR1 is SNHLY, CDR2 FYNNEI, per germline. The CDR3 length is 14 residues. V was shortened by 6 bases and J by 3 bases, with 14 bases between the two germline ends. CDR3 coding DNA: TGTGCCAGCAGCGCCAGGGAGTTTGAAGAGACCCAGTACTTC. It encodes CASSAREFEETQYF.

This chain joins TRBV10-3 and TRBJ2-7; D uncertain. CDR1 is ENHRY, CDR2 SYGVKD, per germline. With 6 bases removed from V and 0 bases from J, the gap between germline ends came to 12 bases. This CDR3 is built from 14 residues. In DNA, the CDR3 is TGTGCCATCAGCGGCCGGTTGCCCTCCTACGAGCAGTACTTC. It encodes CAISGRLPSYEQYF.

CDR3 DNA sequence: TGTGCCAGCAGCTTAGGGGACAGGAGGCTATACGAGCAGTACTTC. Its protein is CASSLGDRRLYEQYF. The chain links TRBV7-9 to TRBJ2-7, with 8 bases that match TRBD1. Germline CDR1 and CDR2: SEHNR and FQNEAQ (reference sequence). The CDR3 runs to 15 residues. The ends lost 1 base at V and 4 bases at J; junction bases unmatched: 6. The entire variable domain, with the rest obtained from reference TRBV7-9 and TRBJ2-7, is as follows: DTGVSQNPRHKITKRGQNVTFRCDPISEHNRLYWYRQTLGQGPEFLTYFQNEAQLEKSRLLSDRFSAERPKGSFSTLEIQRTEQGDSAMYLCASSLGDRRLYEQYFGPGTRLTVT.

This clonotype has a handful of counts. The chain links TRBV11-2 to TRBJ1-1; 9 nucleotides match TRBD1. Germline loops: CDR1 SGHAT, CDR2 FQNNGV. The CDR3 extends over 16 amino acids. Trimming cost V 5 bases and J 5 bases; bases outside gene matches: 12. CDR3: CASSPWDRARSTEAFF. CDR3 coding DNA: TGTGCCAGCAGCCCCTGGGACAGGGCTCGTAGTACTGAAGCTTTCTTT.

This clonotype has a handful of counts. V and J are TRBV5-1 and TRBJ2-3; 8 nucleotides match TRBD1. Trimming at V came to 3 bases and at J to 1 base, leaving 4 bases not matched to a gene. From germline, CDR1 is SGHRS and CDR2 YFSETQ. CDR3 size: 15 residues. As DNA, the CDR3 is TGCGCCAGCAGCTGGACAGGGCCCGGCACAGATACGCAGTATTTT. Translation: CASSWTGPGTDTQYF.

The rearrangement links TRBV5-1 to TRBJ2-6; D assignment may be TRBD1 or TRBD2 (6 bases each). Germline values: CDR1 SGHRS, CDR2 YFSETQ. Trimming removed 1 base from V and 2 bases from J, with 13 bases in between. The CDR3 extends over 17 amino acids. The CDR3 region has the DNA TGCGCCAGCAGCTTGATAGGGGGAGGCACTGGGGCCAACGTCCTGACTTTC. Protein sequence: CASSLIGGGTGANVLTF.

This clonotype is a singleton in its sample. The J gene is TRBJ2-1, the V gene TRBV21-1; no check of the table's D call, TRBD1, against the DNA was made. TRBV21-1 is termed a pseudogene. This CDR3 region has 15 residues. CDR3 bases: TGTGCCAGCAGCAAATCATCCGGGGGGTTCAATGAGCAGTTCTTC. It yields the protein CASSKSSGGFNEQFF.

The rearrangement links TRBV5-1 to TRBJ1-5, with D perhaps TRBD1 (5 bases). Germline loops: CDR1 SGHRS, CDR2 YFSETQ. The CDR3 is 15 amino acids. Trimming pared 0 bases from V and 4 bases from J, leaving 11 bases between. The CDR3 bases are TGCGCCAGCAGCTTGGAGGGGAGGGAGAATCAGCCCCAGCATTTT. Protein: CASSLEGRENQPQHF.